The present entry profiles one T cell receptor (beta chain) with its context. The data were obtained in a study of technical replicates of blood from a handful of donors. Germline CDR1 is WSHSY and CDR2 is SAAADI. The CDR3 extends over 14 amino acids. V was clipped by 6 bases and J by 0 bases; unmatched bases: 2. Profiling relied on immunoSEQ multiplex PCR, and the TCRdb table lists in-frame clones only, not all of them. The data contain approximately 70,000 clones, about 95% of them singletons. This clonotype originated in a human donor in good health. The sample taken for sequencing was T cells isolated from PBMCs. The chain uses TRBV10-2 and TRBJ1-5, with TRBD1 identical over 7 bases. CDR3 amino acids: CASRQGFSNQPQHF. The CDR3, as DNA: TGCGCCAGCAGACAGGGGTTTAGCAATCAGCCCCAGCATTTT.